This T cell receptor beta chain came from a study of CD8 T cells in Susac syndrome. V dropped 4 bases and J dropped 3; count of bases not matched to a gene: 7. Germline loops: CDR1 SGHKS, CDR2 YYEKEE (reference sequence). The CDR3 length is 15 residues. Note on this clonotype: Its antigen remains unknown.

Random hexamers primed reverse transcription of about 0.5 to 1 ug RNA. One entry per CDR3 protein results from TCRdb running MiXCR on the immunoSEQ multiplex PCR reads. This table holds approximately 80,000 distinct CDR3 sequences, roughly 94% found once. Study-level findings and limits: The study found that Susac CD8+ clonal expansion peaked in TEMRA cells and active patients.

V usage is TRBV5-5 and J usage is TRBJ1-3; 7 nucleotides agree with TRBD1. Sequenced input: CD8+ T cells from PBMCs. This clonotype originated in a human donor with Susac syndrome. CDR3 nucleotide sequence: TGTGCCAGCAGCGCACAGGGGTTAGGTGGAAACACCATATATTTT. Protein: CASSAQGLGGNTIYF.